This TCR beta chain came from a study of regulatory T cells in long-lasting Graves disease. Study information: For a period under 3 months, newly diagnosed Graves' patients had taken antithyroid drugs.

Time point noted: newly diagnosed GD, antithyroid drugs for less than 3 months. Scientists built the TCR library using RNA that was extracted from PBMCs. The V gene's germline CDR1 is SGHDN and CDR2 FVKESK. This CDR3 has 15 residues. With V trimmed by 4 bases and J by 3 bases, 8 bases remained unmatched. Assembly of TCR beta libraries relied on iRepertoire HTBI primers together with Arm-PCR of CDR3 regions. Per the original data handling: Identification yielded 55 to 75 TRBV and 11 to 15 TRBJ segments across samples. TCRdb reprocessed the multiplex PCR reads with MiXCR, giving one entry per CDR3 protein. TCRdb, not the original authors, processed these V and J calls. The table lists about 540,000 distinct CDR3 sequences, 13% of them singletons. This sample also appeared in a second study, on T cells in Graves' hyperthyroidism and ophthalmopathy.

The sequence was obtained from a man aged 25-40 years with Graves disease. The V gene is TRBV14, the J gene TRBJ2-7; 8 bases are shared with TRBD2. Sequenced material: peripheral blood mononuclear cells (PBMCs), taken at new diagnosis, from a patient treated with antithyroid drugs. CDR3 in amino acids: CASSPLRGLVYEQYF. In DNA, the CDR3 is TGTGCCAGCAGCCCTTTACGGGGACTAGTCTACGAGCAGTACTTC. Complete variable domain (other parts from reference TRBV14 and TRBJ2-7): EAGVTQFPSHSVIEKGQTVTLRCDPISGHDNLYWYRRVMGKEIKFLLHFVKESKQDESGMPNNRFLAERTGGTYSTLKVQPAELEDSGVYFCASSPLRGLVYEQYFGPGTRLTVT.